One sample yielded the 3 T cell receptor beta chains listed below, sequenced in a study of beta chain features in type 1 diabetes. Reverse transcribing all isolated RNA meant expressed TCRB transcripts were sequenced. Sequenced by immunoSEQ multiplex PCR; TCRdb stores in-frame clones only, minus some. The repertoire has under 250,000 clones, 27% of them found once; the top ten carry 4%. Source material: central memory CD4+ T cells from blood. Source of these receptors: a man aged 30 to 39 in good health.

This chain joins TRBV4-3 and TRBJ2-7; 8 bases line up with TRBD2. The CDR3 has 15 amino acids. Germline CDR1 is LGHNA and CDR2 is YSLEER. Trimming took 1 base from V and 6 from J; bases not matched to a gene: 8. The DNA of the CDR3 is TGCGCCAGCAGCCAAGTGGTGCTAGCGGGTAGCGAGCAGTACTTC. It codes for CASSQVVLAGSEQYF.

This clone came up a few times. The chain employs TRBV28 and TRBJ1-2, with D uncertain. CDR1 and CDR2 from the germline V gene are MDHEN and SYDVKM. The CDR3 totals 11 residues. Trimming shortened V by 4 bases and J by 5 bases, and 5 bases separated the two germline ends. The DNA for the CDR3 is TGTGCCAGCAGTTGGAAATATGGCTACACCTTC. This translates into CASSWKYGYTF.

The V gene is TRBV5-6, the J gene TRBJ1-3; D is perhaps TRBD1 (6 bases). Per the germline V gene, CDR1 is SGHDT and CDR2 is YYEEEE. This CDR3 spans 17 amino acids. Trimming pared 6 bases from V and 0 bases from J, leaving 19 bases between. Written as DNA, the CDR3 is TGTGCCAGCACCTCAACAGGGATTGGGCTCTCTGGAAACACCATATATTTT. Protein: CASTSTGIGLSGNTIYF.